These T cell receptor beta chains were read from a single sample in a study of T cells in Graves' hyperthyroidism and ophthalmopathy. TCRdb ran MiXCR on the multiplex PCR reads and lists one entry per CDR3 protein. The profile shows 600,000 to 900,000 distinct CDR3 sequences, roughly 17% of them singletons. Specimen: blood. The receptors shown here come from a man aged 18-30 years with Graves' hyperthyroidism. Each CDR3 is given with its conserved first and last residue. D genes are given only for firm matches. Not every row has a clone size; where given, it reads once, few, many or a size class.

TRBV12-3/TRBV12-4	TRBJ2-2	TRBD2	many	TGTGCCAGCAGTTCGTGGACTAGCGGGAGACACGGGGAGCTGTTTTTT	CASSSWTSGRHGELFF
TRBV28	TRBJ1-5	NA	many	TGTGCCAGCATCCCCGGGGGCAATCAGCCCCAGCATTTT	CASIPGGNQPQHF
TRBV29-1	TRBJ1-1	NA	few	TGCAGCGTTGATTGGCTTAATGAAGCTTTCTTT	CSVDWLNEAFF
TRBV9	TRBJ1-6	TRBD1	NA	TGTGCCAGCAGCGTAGAGGGGGCCGGGGGTTCACCCCTCCACTTT	CASSVEGAGGSPLHF
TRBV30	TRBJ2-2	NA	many	TGTGCGCTGAACACCGGGGAGCTGTTTTTT	CALNTGELFF
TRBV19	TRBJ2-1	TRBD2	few	TGTGCCAGTAGTATCCGCAGCGGGGGGCCATACAATGAGCAGTTCTTC	CASSIRSGGPYNEQFF
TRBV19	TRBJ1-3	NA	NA	TGTGCCAGTAGTACCCCGTGGGGCCCCTCTGGAAACACCATATATTTT	CASSTPWGPSGNTIYF
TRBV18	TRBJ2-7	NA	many	TGTGCCAGCTCACCTAGGGACGTCTCCTACGAGCAGTACTTC	CASSPRDVSYEQYF
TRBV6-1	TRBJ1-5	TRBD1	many	TGTGCCAGCAGTTTGGACAGGGTTTACGGTCAGCCCCAGCATTTT	CASSLDRVYGQPQHF
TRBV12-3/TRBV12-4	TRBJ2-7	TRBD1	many	TGTGCCAGCACCGCGACAGGGGAAATCTACGAGCAGTACTTC	CASTATGEIYEQYF
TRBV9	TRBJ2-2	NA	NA	TGTGCCAGCAGCGTTCGCTCCGGCGGGGAGCTGTTTTTT	CASSVRSGGELFF
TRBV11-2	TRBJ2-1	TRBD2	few	TGTGCCAGCAGCTTACGGGCCCGACTAGCGGACGATGAGCAGTTCTTC	CASSLRARLADDEQFF
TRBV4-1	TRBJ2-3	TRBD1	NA	TGCGCCAGCAGCCAATACCGAGACAGGGATGGAGATACGCAGTATTTT	CASSQYRDRDGDTQYF
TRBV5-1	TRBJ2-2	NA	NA	TGCGCCAGCAGCTCCCTCCGGGGGAAGCGGGAGCTGTTTTTT	CASSSLRGKRELFF
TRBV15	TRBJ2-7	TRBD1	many	TGTGCCACCGGAGACAGGGTATCCTACGAGCAGTACTTC	CATGDRVSYEQYF
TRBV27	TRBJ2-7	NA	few	TGTGCCAGCAAAATTAGACGGACTTCCTACGAGCAGTACTTC	CASKIRRTSYEQYF
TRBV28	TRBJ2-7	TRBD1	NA	TGTGCCATAAGTACAGGGGACGAGCAGTACTTC	CAISTGDEQYF
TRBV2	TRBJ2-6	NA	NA	TGTGCCAGCATTTCTGATGGGCAGTCTGGGGCCAACGTCCTGACTTTC	CASISDGQSGANVLTF
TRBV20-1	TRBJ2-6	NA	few	TGCAGTGCTAACCAGGGGAGCTCTGGGGCCAACGTCCTGACTTTC	CSANQGSSGANVLTF
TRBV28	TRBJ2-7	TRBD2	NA	TGTGCCAGCAGTACGGGACTAGCGGTTCGCTACGAGCAGTACTTC	CASSTGLAVRYEQYF
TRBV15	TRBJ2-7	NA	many	TGTGCCACCTCCGGGACGTCGTACGAGCAGTACTTC	CATSGTSYEQYF
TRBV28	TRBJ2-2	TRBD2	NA	TGTGCCAGCAGTAGGGTCGGTAGCGGGAGTCGAACCGGGGAGCTGTTTTTT	CASSRVGSGSRTGELFF
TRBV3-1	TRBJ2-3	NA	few	TGTGCCAGCAGCCAAGTGGAGGACAGCACAGATACGCAGTATTTT	CASSQVEDSTDTQYF
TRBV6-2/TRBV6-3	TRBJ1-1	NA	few	TGTGCCAGCACCCCTTTTGGGAGGCCTGAAGCTTTCTTT	CASTPFGRPEAFF
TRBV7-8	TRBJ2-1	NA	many	TGTGCCAGCAGCCCAACGTTAGGAGGGGTGGGTCACTACAATGAGCAGTTCTTC	CASSPTLGGVGHYNEQFF
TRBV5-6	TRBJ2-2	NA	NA	TGTGCCAGCAGCCGGCAGGGGAACAGGGTTGGCACCGGGGAGCTGTTTTTT	CASSRQGNRVGTGELFF
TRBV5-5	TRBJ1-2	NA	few	TGTGCCAGCAGCTTGGCTCCGGCCGGGGGCTACACCTTC	CASSLAPAGGYTF
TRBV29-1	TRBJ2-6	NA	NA	TGCAGCGTTGAAGCTGTTTACCAAGAGGCTGGGGCCAACGTCCTGACTTTC	CSVEAVYQEAGANVLTF
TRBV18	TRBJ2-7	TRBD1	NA	TGTGCCAGCTCACTCTATCTGGGGGACAGGTCTTCCTACGAGCAGTACTTC	CASSLYLGDRSSYEQYF
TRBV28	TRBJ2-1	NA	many	TGTGCCAGCAGTCCCACACTAGGCTTGGTGGGCGATGAGCAGTTCTTC	CASSPTLGLVGDEQFF
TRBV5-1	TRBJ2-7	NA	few	TGCGCCAGCAGCGTGGACGAAGAGAGCGAGCAGTACTTC	CASSVDEESEQYF